This T cell receptor beta chain appears in the sequencing data of a study of identical twins. One entry per CDR3 protein, called by TCRdb with MiXCR from the 5' RACE reads. Among around 340,000 distinct CDR3 sequences listed, around 9% were seen once. There are 15 residues in the CDR3. Germline CDR1 is MNHEY and CDR2 is SVGEGT. Trimming shortened V by 4 bases and J by 0 bases, and 10 bases separated the two germline ends. Healthy Caucasians provided all donations. The clonotype originates from a woman aged 50 to 60 in good health. The genes are TRBV6-2 or TRBV6-3 and TRBJ2-1; no clear D. The material sequenced was naive T cells sorted from blood. CDR3 in DNA: TGTGCCAGCAGTTTAGGCCCCCTCTCCTACAATGAGCAGTTCTTC. As protein: CASSLGPLSYNEQFF.